This T cell receptor beta chain was captured in a study of T cells in Graves' hyperthyroidism and ophthalmopathy (dated by TCRdb to the late 2010s). Broadly, across the study: To identify TCR V-J signatures that set the groups apart, the researchers used a discovery cohort of 100 or so patients, made up of under 50 with Graves' ophthalmopathy and approximately 57 with stable Graves' hyperthyroidism. An independent validation cohort of under 20 hyperthyroidism patients and 15 or so patients who later progressed to ophthalmopathy tested prospective prediction of ophthalmopathy. The approximately 98 discovery patients were randomly divided into training and test sets at a 7:3 ratio. In over five Graves' hyperthyroidism patients, the study also compared T-cell repertoires from thyroid tissue with T-cell repertoires from blood. Once sampling was done, hyperthyroidism patients were given methimazole at a starting dose of 30 mg daily, whereas ophthalmopathy patients were given high-dose intravenous methylprednisolone. The paper describes TCR Vbeta CDR3 sequencing of around 140 peripheral blood samples, made up of some 40 ophthalmopathy patients, 70 to 75 hyperthyroidism patients and some 17 progressor patients. Overall study outcomes, separate from this receptor: Ophthalmopathy was separated from stable hyperthyroidism by a 13 V-J signature model, with just over 85% sensitivity and 81% to 83% specificity obtained in cross-validation and 80%/75% obtained in testing. In validation, the model predicted progression to ophthalmopathy a median of approximately 6.3 months before onset, with roughly 68% sensitivity and just under 75% specificity. Sample size was not statistically predetermined, and investigators were not blinded to group allocation. Blood samples also contained most of the expanded thyroid clonotypes (frequency above 0.001), which suggests that blood repertoires may reflect thyroid immune responses.

The TCR beta CDR3 regions were amplified from RNA transcripts. A first-round RT-PCR of the TCR CDR3 used the HTBI primer set with the Qiagen OneStep RT-PCR kit. A second multiplex PCR round built the libraries, followed by size selection and purification. Libraries were sequenced paired-end with 100 bp reads on an Illumina HiSeq2000. In the source study's methods: Raw data were processed with SOAPnuke, discarding reads with adapters, uncalled bases, mean Phred below 15, or no exact constant-primer or identifier match. COPE v1.2.5 was used to merge high-quality paired reads, and clonotypes were defined as unique nucleotide sequences. MiTCR v1.1 was used to align clonotypes to the IMGT TRBV, TRBD and TRBJ reference segments. The analysis was restricted to V-J combinations with a frequency above 0.0001, which together covered over 99% of the repertoires. The TCS score was defined as the ratio of F50 (clonal expansion) to E x V (chaos), calculated using BLOSUM62-based TCRdist between CDR3 peptides within each V-J. Welch's t-statistics and random forest reduced around 520 V-J features to roughly 13, which were used in a naive Bayes classifier (R e1071). The Morisita-Horn index was used to measure how similar the thyroid and blood repertoires were. The raw public data were reprocessed by TCRdb itself: fastp quality trimming at Q25, MiXCR clonotype calling, in-frame beta chains only. Rows with a matching CDR3 protein are joined into one entry that keeps the most common DNA and genes. TCRdb, not the authors, supplied the V and J calls. A total of roughly 510,000 distinct CDR3 sequences appear in this sample, around 50% of them only once. The top ten clonotypes cover about two fifths of the sample.

Patients with uncontrolled infections, other autoimmune diseases, pregnancy or lactation were excluded. Clinical symptoms, serum thyroxine and TRAb, thyroid ultrasound, and orbital computed tomography formed the basis for the diagnoses. Trizol reagent was used to extract total RNA, and RNA quality was then checked on an Agilent 2100 Bioanalyzer. At least ten counts were recorded for this clonotype. The clone's antigen remains unknown. No much larger clone is present one base from it, and per-base qualities are unavailable. The CDR3 sequence holds 13 residues, the cysteine and phenylalanine included. Just the 39-base CDR3 DNA is kept, in frame starting at base 1. From the germline V gene, CDR1 is ENHRY and CDR2 is SYGVKD. Relative to germline, V is 10 bases shorter and J is 4 bases shorter, with 16 bases between their ends.

The sequenced material came from peripheral blood or thyroid tissue (not recorded which). The sequence is built from TRBV10-3 and TRBJ1-2; the D segment cannot be called with confidence. This clonotype was sampled from an adult woman with Graves' disease, either hyperthyroidism or ophthalmopathy (not recorded which). The DNA sequence follows: TGTGCCAGCCGTCCTAAGTCCCTCTATGGCTACACCTTC. Its amino acids are CASRPKSLYGYTF.